The clone carrying this TCR beta chain was observed a handful of times. TCRdb independently ran MiXCR on the 5' RACE reads; one entry per CDR3 protein. The sample comprises 180,000 or so distinct CDR3 sequences, around a tenth of which are singletons, and about 3.8% rests with the top ten. This sample stems from a study of T-cell memory formation after mild COVID-19. The ends lost 4 bases at V and 1 base at J; junction bases unmatched: 5. The CDR3 extends over 15 amino acids. The clonotype comes from a young man who had mild COVID-19 (a few samples of this study predate the infection). Cell type and time point are not known. The chain carries TRBV12-3 or TRBV12-4 and TRBJ1-2, with 8 bases lining up with TRBD1. Input material: PBMCs or a T cell subset sorted from them (not recorded which). In DNA form, the CDR3 reads TGTGCCAGCAGTTCCCGACAGGGGTATAACTATGGCTACACCTTC. This encodes CASSSRQGYNYGYTF.